This T cell receptor beta chain is drawn from a study of blood T cell repertoires in COVID-19. Across the study: Specimens from acute and convalescent COVID-19 originated in the United States, Italy and Spain.

The CDR3 extends over 14 amino acids. Trimming took off 4 bases at V and 6 bases at J, with 15 bases between the two ends. Germline values: CDR1 MNHNY, CDR2 SVGAGI (reference sequence). Per the original methods: Amplification of reference gene primers provided the estimated nucleated cell counts. Sequencing was performed with immunoSEQ multiplex PCR; in TCRdb, only in-frame clones are kept and a portion is missing. V and J calls and clone size come straight from that table; D and trimming were deduced from the DNA. The sample lists some 99,000 clones, more than 65% occurring once. The chain has TRBV6-6 and TRBJ1-2; the D gene is possibly TRBD1 (6 bases). The sample comprised peripheral blood. The receptor was isolated from a woman older than 75 with acute or convalescent COVID-19. For the CDR3, the DNA is TGTGCCAGCAGTTCGACTACAGGGCAGAATGGCTACACCTTC. Translated: CASSSTTGQNGYTF.